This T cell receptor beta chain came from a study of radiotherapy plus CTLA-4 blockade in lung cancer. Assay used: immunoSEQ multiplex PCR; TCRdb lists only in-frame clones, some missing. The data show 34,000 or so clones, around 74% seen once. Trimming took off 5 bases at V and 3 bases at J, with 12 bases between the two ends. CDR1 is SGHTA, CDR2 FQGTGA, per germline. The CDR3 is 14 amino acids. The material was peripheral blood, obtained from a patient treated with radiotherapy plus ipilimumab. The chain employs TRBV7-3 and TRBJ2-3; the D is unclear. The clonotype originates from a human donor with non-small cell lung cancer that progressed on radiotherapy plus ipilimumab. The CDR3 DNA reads TGTGCCAGCAGCCGCCTGACTTTAACAGATACGCAGTATTTT. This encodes CASSRLTLTDTQYF.